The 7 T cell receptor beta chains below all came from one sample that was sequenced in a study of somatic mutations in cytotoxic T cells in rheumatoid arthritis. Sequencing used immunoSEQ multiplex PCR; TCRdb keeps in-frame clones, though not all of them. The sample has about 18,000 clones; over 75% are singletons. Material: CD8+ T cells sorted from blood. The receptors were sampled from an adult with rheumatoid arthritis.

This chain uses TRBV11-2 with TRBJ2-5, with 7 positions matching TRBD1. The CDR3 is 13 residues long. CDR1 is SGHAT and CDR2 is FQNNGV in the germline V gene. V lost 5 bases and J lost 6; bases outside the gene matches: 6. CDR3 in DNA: TGTGCCAGCAGCAAGGGACAGCCACAGACCCAGTACTTC. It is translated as CASSKGQPQTQYF.

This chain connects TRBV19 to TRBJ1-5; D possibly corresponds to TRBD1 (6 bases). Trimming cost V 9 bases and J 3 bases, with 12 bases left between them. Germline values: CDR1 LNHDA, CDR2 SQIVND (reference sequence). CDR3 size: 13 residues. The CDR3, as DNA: TGTGCCAGCAACAGGGAGCTCAATCAGCCCCAGCATTTT. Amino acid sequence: CASNRELNQPQHF. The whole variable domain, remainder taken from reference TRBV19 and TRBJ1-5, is DGGITQSPKYLFRKEGQNVTLSCEQNLNHDAMYWYRQDPGQGLRLIYYSQIVNDFQKGDIAEGYSVSREKKESFPLTVTSAQKNPTAFYLCASNRELNQPQHFGDGTRLSIL.

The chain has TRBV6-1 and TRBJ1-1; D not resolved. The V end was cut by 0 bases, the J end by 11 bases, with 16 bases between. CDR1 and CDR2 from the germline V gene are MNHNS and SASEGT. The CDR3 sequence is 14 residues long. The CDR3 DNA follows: TGTGCCAGCAGTGAAGCGCCCCTGATTACCAGGGCTTTCTTT. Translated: CASSEAPLITRAFF.

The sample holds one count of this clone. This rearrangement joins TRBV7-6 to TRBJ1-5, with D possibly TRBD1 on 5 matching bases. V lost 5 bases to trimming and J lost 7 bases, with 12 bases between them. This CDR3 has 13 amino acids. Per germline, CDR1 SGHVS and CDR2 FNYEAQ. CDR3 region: CASSTRGDQPQHF. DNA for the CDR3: TGTGCCAGCAGCACACGGGGCGACCAGCCCCAGCATTTT.

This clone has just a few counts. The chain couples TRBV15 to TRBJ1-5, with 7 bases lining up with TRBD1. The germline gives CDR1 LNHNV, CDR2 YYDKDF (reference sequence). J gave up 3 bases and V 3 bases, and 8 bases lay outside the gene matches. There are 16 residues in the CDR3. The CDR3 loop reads CATSRTPGGTNQPQHF. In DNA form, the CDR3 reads TGTGCCACCAGCAGGACCCCAGGGGGGACCAATCAGCCCCAGCATTTT.

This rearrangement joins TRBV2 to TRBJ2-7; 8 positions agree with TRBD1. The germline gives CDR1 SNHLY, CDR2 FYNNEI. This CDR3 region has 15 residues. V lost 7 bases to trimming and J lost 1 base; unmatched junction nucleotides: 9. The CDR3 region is CASIVPRTGSYEQYF. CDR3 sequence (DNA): TGTGCCAGCATTGTCCCCAGGACAGGGTCCTACGAGCAGTACTTC.

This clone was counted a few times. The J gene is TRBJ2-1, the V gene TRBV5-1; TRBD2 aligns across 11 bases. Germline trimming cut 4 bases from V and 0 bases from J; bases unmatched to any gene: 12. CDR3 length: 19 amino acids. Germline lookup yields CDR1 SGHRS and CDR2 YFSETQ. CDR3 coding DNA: TGCGCCAGCAGCCATATAGGGGGACTAGCGGAAAGCTCCTACAATGAGCAGTTCTTC. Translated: CASSHIGGLAESSYNEQFF.